This T cell receptor (beta chain) was captured by sequencing in a study of blood T cell repertoires in COVID-19 (dated by TCRdb to between 2020 and 2021). About the investigation overall: The collaborator samples originated in the United States, Italy and Spain and spanned the acute and convalescent phases of COVID-19. The prospective study material was composed of cDNA or gDNA derived from T cells, B-cell-depleted T cells, or PBMCs. The dataset comprised deeply sampled blood TCRbeta repertoires from subjects exposed to, actively infected with, or recovered from COVID-19. The repertoires were made available in a free public database intended to serve as a resource for research on the immune response to SARS-CoV-2. The samples were drawn from the first 160 participants of the ongoing ImmuneRACE study and from some 1,300 subjects provided by 6 global collaborators. Sample metadata almost always included a de-identified subject ID, COVID-19 status, age in years and sex. Where available, HLA class I and class II types were taken from metadata supplied by the sample provider and were not determined by assay-based typing.

Worth noting for this clone: The antigen it binds to is not known. Per-base qualities were not stored, and no clone one base away is much larger.

TCRbeta CDR3 regions were amplified from genomic DNA using the immunoSEQ Assay, a bias-controlled multiplex PCR. Turning to the authors' computational methods: Within the assay, amplification of reference gene primers was used to estimate how many nucleated cells each sample contained. To quantify the absolute abundance of each unique TCRbeta CDR3 rearrangement, sequence reads were collapsed and filtered. For each sample, productive Simpson clonality was calculated as the square root of Simpson's diversity index over productive rearrangements. Drawn from immuneACCESS, this table holds only the in-frame rearrangements with V and J called that TCRdb kept. Clones are partly lost; checked studies trace under half to an unresolved V gene and leave the rest unexplained. V and J calls and clone size are given by that table; D and trimming were obtained from the DNA. This sample holds about 200,000 clones; roughly 80% were observed only once. 7.8% of the sample rests with the top ten.

As encoded in the germline V gene, CDR1 is SGHAT while CDR2 is FQNNGV. Measured from the cysteine to the phenylalanine, the CDR3 is 15 residues long. This entry keeps only the CDR3 DNA: 45 bases, framed from base 1. Trimming takes 6 bases off V and 2 bases off J; junction bases not matched to a gene: 8. One collaborating source in Seattle enrolled patients while the patients were actively infected and followed the patients over time throughout the course of disease. Whole blood was collected in K2EDTA tubes by collaborating institutions according to the institutions' own protocols. For TCRbeta analysis, collaborator samples were shipped as frozen whole blood, as isolated PBMCs, or as DNA extracted from either sample type. The study at large found these results: The quantity of clinical and demographic metadata differed by source and by participant and was supplied without curation.

The receptor was derived from an older woman with COVID-19, enrolled during active disease. The sequencing sample was made of peripheral blood. The chain employs TRBV11-2 and TRBJ2-5, with 8 middle bases fitting TRBD2. The DNA sequence is TGTGCCAGCAGTTTTAGCGGGGCTAGGCAAGAGACCCAGTACTTC. Its protein product is CASSFSGARQETQYF.